This T cell receptor (beta chain) comes out of a study of T cell responses to AZD1222 COVID-19 vaccine. Study findings and constraints: Reportedly, close to half of spike-specific TCRs are directed against unmutated variant regions. Only 5 or 6 people who got AZD1222 tested seropositive at baseline. Repertoires were sampled only after the peak T cell response.

Trimming took 2 bases from V and 0 from J, leaving 5 bases between them. This CDR3 is 13 amino acids long. Germline-derived CDR1 and CDR2 are MNHEY and SMNVEV (reference sequence). The method was immunoSEQ multiplex PCR; TCRdb's version includes in-frame clones alone and lacks a portion of them. Among 100,000 to 140,000 clones listed, around nine tenths were seen once. A note on this clone: The antigen is unknown.

Pooling of second doses given at about 4 or about 12 weeks was done. Sequences were derived from peripheral blood, sampled 28 days after the second AZD1222 dose. The rearrangement uses TRBV27 and TRBJ2-7; D gene ambiguous. This clonotype was sampled from an adult who received the AZD1222 COVID-19 vaccine. The CDR3 protein is CASSLTVSYEQYF. The CDR3 bases are TGTGCCAGCAGTTTAACGGTCTCCTACGAGCAGTACTTC.